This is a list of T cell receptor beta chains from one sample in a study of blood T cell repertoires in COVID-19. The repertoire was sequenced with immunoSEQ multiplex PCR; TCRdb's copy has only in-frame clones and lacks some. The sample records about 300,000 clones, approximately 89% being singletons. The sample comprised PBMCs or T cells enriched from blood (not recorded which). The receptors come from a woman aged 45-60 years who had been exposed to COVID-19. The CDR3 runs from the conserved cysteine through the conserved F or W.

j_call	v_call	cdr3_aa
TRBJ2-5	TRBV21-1	CASSKVRTHQETQYF
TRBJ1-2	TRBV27	CASSPVDRIGYRGYTF
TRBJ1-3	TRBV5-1	CASSLMSWGPGNTIYF
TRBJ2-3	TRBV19	CASSPNRGLSDTQYF
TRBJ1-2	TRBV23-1	CASVEQGYYGYTF
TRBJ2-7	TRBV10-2	CAISGTGGYEQYF
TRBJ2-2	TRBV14	CASSQRDRGTGELFF
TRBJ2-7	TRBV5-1	CASSLSRGPSYEQYF
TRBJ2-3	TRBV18	CASSPDLAGGQDTQYF
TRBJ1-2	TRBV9	CASSVRTGQTGGGYTF
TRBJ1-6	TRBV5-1	CASSLFGTGGENSPLHF
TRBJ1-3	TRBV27	CASRQGWAGNTIYF
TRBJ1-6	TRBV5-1	CASSLGSRQGWNSPLHF
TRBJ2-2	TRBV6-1	CASSRTGQRTGELFF
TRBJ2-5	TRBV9	CASSVGLSNGETQYF
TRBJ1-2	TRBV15	CATSRDPEGLEGYTF
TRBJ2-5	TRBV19	CASSRGTGIYETQYF
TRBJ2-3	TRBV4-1	CASSQGVTGTDTQYF
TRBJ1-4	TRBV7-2	CASSNVGRPGEKLFF
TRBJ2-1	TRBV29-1	CSVEDWGGSYNEQFF
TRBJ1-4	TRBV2	CASSRALANEKLFF
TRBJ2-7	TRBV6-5	CASTLGQGAYEQYF
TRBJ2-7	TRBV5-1	CASSVQGYEQYF
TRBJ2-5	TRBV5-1	CASSSGQTVETQYF
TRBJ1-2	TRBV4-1	CASSQGGGARYGYTF
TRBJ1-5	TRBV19	CAGGDTRDQPQHF
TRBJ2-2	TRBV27	CARILAGATTGELFF
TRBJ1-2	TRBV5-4	CASSLDSYGYTF
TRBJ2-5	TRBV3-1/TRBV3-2	CASSPTALAGGRETQYF
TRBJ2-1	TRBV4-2	CASSQDGEHPYNEQFF
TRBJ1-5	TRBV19	CASSQNSPRTGSNQPQHF
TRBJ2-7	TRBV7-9	CASSTGYEQYF
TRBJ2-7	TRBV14	CASSPVGLVSYEQYF
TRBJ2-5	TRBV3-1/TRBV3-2	CASSQDPGGYGVAQYF
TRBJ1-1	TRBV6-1	CASSEPAGITEAFF
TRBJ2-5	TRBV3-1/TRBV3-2	CASSRRRGQETQYF
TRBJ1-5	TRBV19	CASSDRNGQPQHF
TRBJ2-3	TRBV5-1	CASSLVGGALSTDTQYF
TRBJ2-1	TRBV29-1	CSVEGGGGYNEQFF
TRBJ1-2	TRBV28	CASNRFYGYTF
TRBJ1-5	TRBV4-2	CASSQVQGARGSNQPQHF
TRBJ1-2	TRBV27	CASSAPGQGAYGYTF
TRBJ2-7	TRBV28	CATTPWTSGGTYEQYF
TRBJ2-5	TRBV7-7	CASSATGQGGETQYF
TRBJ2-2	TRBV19	CASTGRGNTGELFF
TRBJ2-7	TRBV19	CASIQTGTVSYEQYF
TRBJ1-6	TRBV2	CASNTVSYNSPLHF
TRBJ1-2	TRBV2	CASSGTGIDYGYTF
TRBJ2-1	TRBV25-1	CASSAETGVGNEQFF
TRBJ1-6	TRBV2	CASTLDEGVYNSPLHF
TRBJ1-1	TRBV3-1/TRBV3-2	CASSQAVLQGKNTEAFF
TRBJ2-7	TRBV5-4	CASSLGGPNEQYF
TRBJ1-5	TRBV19	CASSGQNQPQHF